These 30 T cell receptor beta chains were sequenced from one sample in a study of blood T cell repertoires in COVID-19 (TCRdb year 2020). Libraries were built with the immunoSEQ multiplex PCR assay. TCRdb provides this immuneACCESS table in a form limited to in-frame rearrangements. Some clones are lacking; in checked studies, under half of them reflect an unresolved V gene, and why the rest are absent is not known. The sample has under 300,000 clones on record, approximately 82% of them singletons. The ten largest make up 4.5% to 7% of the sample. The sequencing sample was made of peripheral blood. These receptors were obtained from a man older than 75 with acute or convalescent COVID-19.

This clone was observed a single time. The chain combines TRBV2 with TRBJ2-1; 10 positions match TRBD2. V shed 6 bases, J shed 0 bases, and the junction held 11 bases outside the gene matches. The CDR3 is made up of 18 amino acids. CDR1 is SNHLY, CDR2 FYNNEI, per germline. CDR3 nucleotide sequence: TGTGCCAGCAGGGCCCGGACTAGCGGTTATCGCTCCTACAATGAGCAGTTCTTC. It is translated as CASRARTSGYRSYNEQFF.

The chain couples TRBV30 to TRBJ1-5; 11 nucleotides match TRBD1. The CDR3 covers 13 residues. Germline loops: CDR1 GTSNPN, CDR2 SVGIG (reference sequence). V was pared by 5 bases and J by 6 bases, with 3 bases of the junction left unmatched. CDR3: CAWGTGGFQPQHF. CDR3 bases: TGTGCCTGGGGGACAGGGGGGTTTCAGCCCCAGCATTTT.

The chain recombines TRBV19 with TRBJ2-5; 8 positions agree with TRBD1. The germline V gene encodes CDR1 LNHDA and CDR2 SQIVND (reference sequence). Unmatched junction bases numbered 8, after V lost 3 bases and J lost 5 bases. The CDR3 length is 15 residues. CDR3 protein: CASSIDRGTDETQYF. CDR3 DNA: TGTGCCAGTAGTATTGACAGGGGAACGGATGAGACCCAGTACTTC.

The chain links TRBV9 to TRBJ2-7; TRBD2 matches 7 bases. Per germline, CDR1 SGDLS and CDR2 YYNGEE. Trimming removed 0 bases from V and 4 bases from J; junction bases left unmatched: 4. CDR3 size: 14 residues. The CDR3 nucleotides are TGTGCCAGCAGCGTAGTACCTAGCGGATACGAGCAGTACTTC. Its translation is CASSVVPSGYEQYF.

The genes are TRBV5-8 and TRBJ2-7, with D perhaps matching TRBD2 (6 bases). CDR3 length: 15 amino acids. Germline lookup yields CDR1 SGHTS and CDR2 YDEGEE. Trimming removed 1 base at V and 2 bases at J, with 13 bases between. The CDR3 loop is CASSLRLAPTYEQYF. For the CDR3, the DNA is TGTGCCAGCAGCTTGCGTCTAGCGCCTACCTACGAGCAGTACTTC.

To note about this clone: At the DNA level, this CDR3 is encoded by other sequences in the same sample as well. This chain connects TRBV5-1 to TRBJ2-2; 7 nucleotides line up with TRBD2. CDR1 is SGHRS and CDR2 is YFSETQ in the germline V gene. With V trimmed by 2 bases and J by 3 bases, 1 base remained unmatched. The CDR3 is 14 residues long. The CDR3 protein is CASSFSGDTGELFF. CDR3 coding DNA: TGCGCCAGCAGCTTCAGCGGGGACACCGGGGAGCTGTTTTTT.

DNA for the CDR3: TGTGCCAACCCAGACAGGAACGGTAGCAATCAGCCCCAGCATTTT. This translates into CANPDRNGSNQPQHF. The chain links TRBV2 to TRBJ1-5; D may be TRBD1 (6 bases). Germline CDR1 reads SNHLY; CDR2 reads FYNNEI. Trimming shortened V by 10 bases and J by 0 bases, and 16 bases separated the two germline ends. The CDR3 spans 15 residues.

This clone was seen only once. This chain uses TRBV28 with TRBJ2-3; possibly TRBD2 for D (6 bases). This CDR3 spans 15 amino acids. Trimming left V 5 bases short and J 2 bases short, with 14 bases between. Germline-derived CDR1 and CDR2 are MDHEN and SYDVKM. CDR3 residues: CASSGTADYTDTQYF. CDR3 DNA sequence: TGTGCCAGCAGTGGTACAGCGGACTACACAGATACGCAGTATTTT.

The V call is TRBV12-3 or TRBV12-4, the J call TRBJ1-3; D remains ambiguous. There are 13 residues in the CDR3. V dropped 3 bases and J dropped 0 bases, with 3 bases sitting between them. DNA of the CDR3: TGTGCCAGCAGTTTGAGCTCTGGAAACACCATATATTTT. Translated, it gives CASSLSSGNTIYF.

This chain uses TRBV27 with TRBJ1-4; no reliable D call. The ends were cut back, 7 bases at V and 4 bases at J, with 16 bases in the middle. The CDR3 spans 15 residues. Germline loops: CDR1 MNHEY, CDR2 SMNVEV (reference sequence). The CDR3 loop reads CASTRGGNFNEKLFF. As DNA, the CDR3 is TGTGCCAGCACTAGAGGAGGGAACTTTAATGAAAAACTGTTTTTT. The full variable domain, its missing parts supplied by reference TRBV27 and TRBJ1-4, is EAQVTQNPRYLITVTGKKLTVTCSQNMNHEYMSWYRQDPGLGLRQIYYSMNVEVTDKGDVPEGYKVSRKEKRNFPLILESPSPNQTSLYFCASTRGGNFNEKLFFGSGTQLSVL.

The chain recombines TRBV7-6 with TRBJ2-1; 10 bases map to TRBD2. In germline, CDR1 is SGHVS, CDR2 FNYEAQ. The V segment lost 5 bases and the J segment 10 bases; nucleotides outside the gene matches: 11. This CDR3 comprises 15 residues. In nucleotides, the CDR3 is TGTGCCAGCAGCCCCGGGACTAGCGCCGGGGTCGAGCAGTTCTTC. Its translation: CASSPGTSAGVEQFF.

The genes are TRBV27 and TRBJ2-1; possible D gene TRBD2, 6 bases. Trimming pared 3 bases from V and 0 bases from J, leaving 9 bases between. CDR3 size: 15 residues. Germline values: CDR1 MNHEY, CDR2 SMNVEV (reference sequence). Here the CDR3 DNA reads TGTGCCAGCAGTTTGGTAGCGGCCTCCTACAATGAGCAGTTCTTC. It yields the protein CASSLVAASYNEQFF.

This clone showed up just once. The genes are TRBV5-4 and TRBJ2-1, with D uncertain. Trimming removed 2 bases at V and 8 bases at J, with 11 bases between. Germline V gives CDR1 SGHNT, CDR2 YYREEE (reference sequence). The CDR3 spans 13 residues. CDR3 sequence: CASSLHTIYEQFF. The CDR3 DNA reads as TGTGCCAGCAGCTTACACACTATATATGAGCAGTTCTTC.

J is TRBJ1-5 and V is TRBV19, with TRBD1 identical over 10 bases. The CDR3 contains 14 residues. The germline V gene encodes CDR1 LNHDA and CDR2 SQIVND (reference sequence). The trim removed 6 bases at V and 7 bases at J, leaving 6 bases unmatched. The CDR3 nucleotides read TGTGCCAGTAGGACCGGGACAGGGGTCCAGCCCCAGCATTTT. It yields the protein CASRTGTGVQPQHF.

The DNA for the CDR3 is TGTGCCAGCAGTTTAGGCGGGAGCTCCTACAATGAGCAGTTCTTC. It translates to CASSLGGSSYNEQFF. The chain joins TRBV28 to TRBJ2-1; 7 bases are shared with TRBD2. J lost 0 bases, V lost 2 bases, and 1 base had no gene match. CDR1 and CDR2 (germline): MDHEN, SYDVKM. The CDR3 is 15 amino acids. The entire variable domain, with the rest obtained from reference TRBV28 and TRBJ2-1, is as follows: DVKVTQSSRYLVKRTGEKVFLECVQDMDHENMFWYRQDPGLGLRLIYFSYDVKMKEKGDIPEGYSVSREKKERFSLILESASTNQTSMYLCASSLGGSSYNEQFFGPGTRLTVL.

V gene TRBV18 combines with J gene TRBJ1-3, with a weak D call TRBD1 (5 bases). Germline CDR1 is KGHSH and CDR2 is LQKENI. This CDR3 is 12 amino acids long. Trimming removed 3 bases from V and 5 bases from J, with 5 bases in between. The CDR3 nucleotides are TGTGCCAGCTCACCGGACAGAAACACCATATATTTT. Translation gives CASSPDRNTIYF.

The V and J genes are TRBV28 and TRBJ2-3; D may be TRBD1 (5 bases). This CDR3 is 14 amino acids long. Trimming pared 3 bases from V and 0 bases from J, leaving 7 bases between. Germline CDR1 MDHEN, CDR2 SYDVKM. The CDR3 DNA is TGTGCCAGCAGTTTTACAGGTAGCACAGATACGCAGTATTTT. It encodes CASSFTGSTDTQYF.

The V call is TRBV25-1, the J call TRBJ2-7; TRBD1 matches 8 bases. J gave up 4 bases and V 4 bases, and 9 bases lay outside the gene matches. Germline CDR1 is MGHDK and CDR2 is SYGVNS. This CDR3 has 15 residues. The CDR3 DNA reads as TGTGCCAGCAGTGGACCGGAACAGGGGGTTTACGAGCAGTACTTC. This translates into CASSGPEQGVYEQYF.

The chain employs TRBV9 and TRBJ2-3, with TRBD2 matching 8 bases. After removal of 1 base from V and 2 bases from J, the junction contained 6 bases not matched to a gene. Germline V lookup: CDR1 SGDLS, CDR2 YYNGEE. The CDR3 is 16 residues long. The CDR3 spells CASSVNSGSPTDTQYF. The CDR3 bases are TGTGCCAGCAGCGTAAACAGCGGGAGCCCCACAGATACGCAGTATTTT.

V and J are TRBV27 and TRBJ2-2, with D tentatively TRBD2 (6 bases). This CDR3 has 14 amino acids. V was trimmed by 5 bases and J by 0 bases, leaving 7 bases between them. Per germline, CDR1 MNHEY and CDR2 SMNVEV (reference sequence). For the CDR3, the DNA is TGTGCCAGCAGTCGGGACTCGAACACCGGGGAGCTGTTTTTT. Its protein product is CASSRDSNTGELFF.

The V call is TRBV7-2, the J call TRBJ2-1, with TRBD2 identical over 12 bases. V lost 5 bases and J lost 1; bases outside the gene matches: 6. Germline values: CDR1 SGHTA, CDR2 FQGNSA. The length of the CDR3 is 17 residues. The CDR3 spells CASSPRTSGVSYNEQFF. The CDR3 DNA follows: TGTGCCAGCAGCCCGAGGACTAGCGGGGTTTCCTACAATGAGCAGTTCTTC.

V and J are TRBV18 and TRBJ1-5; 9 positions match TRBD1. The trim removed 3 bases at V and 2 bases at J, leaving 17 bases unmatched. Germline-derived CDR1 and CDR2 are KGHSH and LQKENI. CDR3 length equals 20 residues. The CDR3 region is CASSPNRDRDIDMGNQPQHF. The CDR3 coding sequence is TGTGCCAGCTCACCCAACCGGGACAGGGATATCGATATGGGCAATCAGCCCCAGCATTTT.

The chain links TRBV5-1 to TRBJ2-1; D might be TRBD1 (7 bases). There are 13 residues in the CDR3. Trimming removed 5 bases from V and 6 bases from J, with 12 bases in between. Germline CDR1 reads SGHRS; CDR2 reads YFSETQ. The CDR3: CASRGGTANEQFF. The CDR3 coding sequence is TGCGCCAGCAGGGGCGGGACAGCCAATGAGCAGTTCTTC.

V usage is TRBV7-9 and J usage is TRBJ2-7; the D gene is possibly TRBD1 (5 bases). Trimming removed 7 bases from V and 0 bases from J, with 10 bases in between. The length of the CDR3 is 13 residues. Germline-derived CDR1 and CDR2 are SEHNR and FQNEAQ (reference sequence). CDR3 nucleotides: TGTGCCAGCACGACAGCTCCCTCCTACGAGCAGTACTTC. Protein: CASTTAPSYEQYF.

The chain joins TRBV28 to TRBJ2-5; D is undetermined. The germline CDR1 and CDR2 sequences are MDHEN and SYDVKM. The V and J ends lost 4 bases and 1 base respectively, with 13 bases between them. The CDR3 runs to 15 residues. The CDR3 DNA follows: TGTGCCAGCAGTTCGGTTCCCCGTTTCCAAGAGACCCAGTACTTC. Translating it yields CASSSVPRFQETQYF.

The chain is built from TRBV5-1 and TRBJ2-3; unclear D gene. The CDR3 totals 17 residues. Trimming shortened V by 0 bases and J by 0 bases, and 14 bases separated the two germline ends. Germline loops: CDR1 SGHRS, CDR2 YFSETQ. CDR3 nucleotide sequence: TGCGCCAGCAGCTTGGCCCCCGCAGGAACCAGCACAGATACGCAGTATTTT. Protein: CASSLAPAGTSTDTQYF.

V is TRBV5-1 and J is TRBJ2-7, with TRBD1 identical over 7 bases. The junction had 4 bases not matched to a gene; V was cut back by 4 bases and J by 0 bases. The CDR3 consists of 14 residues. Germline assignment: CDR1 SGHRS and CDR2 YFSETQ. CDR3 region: CASSGHRGSYEQYF. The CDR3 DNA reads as TGCGCCAGCAGCGGCCACAGGGGCTCCTACGAGCAGTACTTC.

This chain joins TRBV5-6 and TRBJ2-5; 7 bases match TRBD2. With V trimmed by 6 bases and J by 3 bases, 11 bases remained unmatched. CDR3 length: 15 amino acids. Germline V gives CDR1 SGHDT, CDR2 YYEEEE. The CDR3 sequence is CASNRRGFAEETQYF. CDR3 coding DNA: TGTGCCAGCAACCGGCGGGGGTTTGCGGAAGAGACCCAGTACTTC.

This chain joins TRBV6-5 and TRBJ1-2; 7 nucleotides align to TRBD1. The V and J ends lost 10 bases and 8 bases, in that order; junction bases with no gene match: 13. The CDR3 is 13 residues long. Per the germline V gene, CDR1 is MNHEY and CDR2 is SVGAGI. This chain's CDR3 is CAIRGQSLFGYTF. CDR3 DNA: TGTGCCATCCGGGGACAGTCGCTTTTCGGCTACACCTTC.

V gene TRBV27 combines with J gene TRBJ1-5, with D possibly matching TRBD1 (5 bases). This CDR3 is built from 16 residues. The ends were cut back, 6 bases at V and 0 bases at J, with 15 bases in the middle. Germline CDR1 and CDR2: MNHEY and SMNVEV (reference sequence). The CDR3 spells CASSPRVGYSNQPQHF. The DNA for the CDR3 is TGTGCCAGCAGCCCCAGGGTCGGCTATAGCAATCAGCCCCAGCATTTT.